These T cell receptor beta chains were read from a single sample in a study of CD8 T cells in ankylosing spondylitis. TCRdb processed the 5' RACE reads anew with MiXCR; each CDR3 protein has one entry. The repertoire holds some 450,000 distinct CDR3 sequences, with 15% to 20% as singletons. The specimen sequenced was blood, either unsorted or a sorted T cell fraction (not recorded which). These receptors all come from a male donor with ankylosing spondylitis. The CDR3 runs from the conserved cysteine through the conserved F or W. Fields, in order: D gene, V gene, J gene, clone size, CDR3 protein, CDR3 DNA. A D gene is named only where the DNA matches it firmly. The listing skips clone size in some rows; elsewhere it reads once, few, many or a size class.

D: TRBD2; V: TRBV7-8; J: TRBJ2-7; size: -; CDR3: CASSLATSGNYEQYF; DNA: TGTGCCAGCAGCTTAGCGACTAGCGGGAACTACGAGCAGTACTTC
D: TRBD2; V: TRBV20-1; J: TRBJ2-1; size: -; CDR3: CSAKRLAATNNEQFF; DNA: TGCAGTGCTAAAAGACTAGCGGCAACGAACAATGAGCAGTTCTTC
D: -; V: TRBV18; J: TRBJ2-3; size: -; CDR3: CASSPSEGDTQYF; DNA: TGTGCCAGCTCACCATCCGAAGGCGATACGCAGTATTTT
D: -; V: TRBV5-1; J: TRBJ1-4; size: few; CDR3: CASSKTPSNEKLFF; DNA: TGCGCCAGCAGCAAAACACCTTCTAATGAAAAACTGTTTTTT
D: -; V: TRBV6-1; J: TRBJ2-3; size: many; CDR3: CASTPWGGETDTQYF; DNA: TGTGCCAGCACTCCTTGGGGTGGAGAGACAGATACGCAGTATTTT
D: -; V: TRBV11-2; J: TRBJ2-1; size: -; CDR3: CASSPLTVVTYRNEQFF; DNA: TGTGCCAGCAGCCCACTCACGGTGGTAACCTATCGGAATGAGCAGTTCTTC
D: -; V: TRBV7-2; J: TRBJ1-5; size: few; CDR3: CASSFSGDPNQPQHF; DNA: TGTGCCAGCAGCTTTTCGGGGGATCCCAATCAGCCCCAGCATTTT
D: -; V: TRBV12-3/TRBV12-4; J: TRBJ2-6; size: -; CDR3: CASSPPGSGANVLTF; DNA: TGTGCCAGCAGTCCCCCGGGCTCTGGGGCCAACGTCCTGACTTTC
D: -; V: TRBV11-3; J: TRBJ1-6; size: -; CDR3: CASSLWGPNYNSPLHF; DNA: TGTGCCAGCAGCTTATGGGGGCCCAACTATAATTCACCCCTCCACTTT
D: -; V: TRBV6-1; J: TRBJ2-4; size: few; CDR3: CASSNPPKNIQYF; DNA: TGTGCCAGCAGCAATCCGCCGAAAAACATTCAGTACTTC
D: TRBD2; V: TRBV12-3/TRBV12-4; J: TRBJ2-7; size: many; CDR3: CASSLGGGPYEQYF; DNA: TGTGCCAGCAGTTTAGGCGGGGGACCCTACGAGCAGTACTTC
D: -; V: TRBV20-1; J: TRBJ2-7; size: -; CDR3: CSARDGGEITYEQYF; DNA: TGCAGTGCTAGAGATGGCGGGGAAATCACCTACGAGCAGTACTTC
D: -; V: TRBV7-3; J: TRBJ1-1; size: few; CDR3: CASSHGYNTEAFF; DNA: TGTGCCAGCAGCCACGGGTACAACACTGAAGCTTTCTTT
D: -; V: TRBV4-1; J: TRBJ2-7; size: -; CDR3: CASSRGIATAEQYF; DNA: TGCGCCAGCAGTCGGGGCATCGCTACGGCCGAGCAGTACTTC
D: -; V: TRBV21-1; J: TRBJ2-1; size: many; CDR3: CAGTSGTYNEQFF; DNA: TGTGCCGGGACTAGCGGGACCTACAATGAGCAGTTCTTC
D: -; V: TRBV28; J: TRBJ2-7; size: -; CDR3: CASSLSALGAYEQYF; DNA: TGTGCCAGCAGTTTATCGGCGCTGGGAGCCTACGAGCAGTACTTC
D: -; V: TRBV7-9; J: TRBJ2-3; size: few; CDR3: CASSFEGKDADTQYF; DNA: TGTGCCAGCAGCTTTGAGGGAAAGGATGCAGATACGCAGTATTTT
D: -; V: TRBV5-1; J: TRBJ2-2; size: many; CDR3: CASSLQGPNTGELFF; DNA: TGCGCCAGCAGCTTACAGGGACCGAACACCGGGGAGCTGTTTTTT
D: -; V: TRBV15; J: TRBJ1-5; size: few; CDR3: CATSRVLGKYQPQHF; DNA: TGTGCCACCAGCAGAGTTCTGGGGAAATATCAGCCCCAGCATTTT
D: -; V: TRBV6-2/TRBV6-3; J: TRBJ2-7; size: -; CDR3: CASSYSFNPVGGEQYF; DNA: TGTGCCAGCAGTTACTCGTTTAACCCGGTTGGTGGCGAGCAGTACTTC
D: -; V: TRBV3-1; J: TRBJ1-6; size: -; CDR3: CASSQVGVDSPLHF; DNA: TGTGCCAGCAGCCAAGTCGGGGTTGATTCACCCCTCCACTTT
D: -; V: TRBV5-1; J: TRBJ2-7; size: few; CDR3: CASSLSGASYEQYF; DNA: TGCGCCAGCAGCTTGAGCGGAGCCTCCTACGAGCAGTACTTC
D: -; V: TRBV6-1; J: TRBJ1-2; size: -; CDR3: CASSEVFLNYGYTF; DNA: TGTGCCAGCAGTGAAGTGTTCCTCAACTATGGCTACACCTTC
D: -; V: TRBV18; J: TRBJ1-3; size: -; CDR3: CASSQGPRNTIYF; DNA: TGTGCCAGCTCACAAGGCCCAAGAAACACCATATATTTT
D: TRBD2; V: TRBV4-2; J: TRBJ2-7; size: -; CDR3: CASSQDELAGVAQYF; DNA: TGTGCCAGCAGCCAAGATGAGTTAGCGGGAGTTGCGCAGTACTTC
D: -; V: TRBV5-1; J: TRBJ1-1; size: -; CDR3: CASSLDGFATEAFF; DNA: TGCGCCAGCAGCTTGGACGGGTTCGCCACTGAAGCTTTCTTT
D: -; V: TRBV5-1; J: TRBJ2-3; size: many; CDR3: CASSLGAGGTDTQYF; DNA: TGTGCCAGCAGCCTTGGGGCAGGAGGCACGGATACGCAGTATTTT
D: -; V: TRBV9; J: TRBJ2-1; size: -; CDR3: CASSPPRSSFNEQFF; DNA: TGTGCCAGCAGCCCCCCCAGGTCGTCCTTCAATGAGCAGTTCTTC
D: -; V: TRBV12-3/TRBV12-4; J: TRBJ2-2; size: many; CDR3: CASRRDMYTGELFF; DNA: TGTGCCAGCAGAAGGGACATGTACACCGGGGAGCTGTTTTTT
D: TRBD2; V: TRBV7-9; J: TRBJ2-1; size: once; CDR3: CASSLDGTRRGEQFF; DNA: TGTGCCAGCAGCTTAGATGGGACTAGAAGGGGTGAGCAGTTCTTC
D: -; V: TRBV9; J: TRBJ2-7; size: many; CDR3: CASSLDPSPTYEQYF; DNA: TGTGCCAGCAGCCTAGACCCAAGTCCTACCTACGAGCAGTACTTC
D: -; V: TRBV12-3/TRBV12-4; J: TRBJ1-1; size: -; CDR3: CASRRWGVNTEAFF; DNA: TGTGCCAGCCGGAGGTGGGGGGTGAACACTGAAGCTTTCTTT
D: -; V: TRBV29-1; J: TRBJ2-7; size: -; CDR3: CSVAQGYEQYF; DNA: TGCAGCGTTGCCCAGGGCTACGAGCAGTACTTC
D: TRBD1; V: TRBV15; J: TRBJ1-3; size: -; CDR3: CATSRGRGPGNTIYF; DNA: TGTGCCACCAGCAGAGGCAGGGGGCCTGGAAACACCATATATTTT
D: TRBD1; V: TRBV2; J: TRBJ1-1; size: few; CDR3: CASSGDRGTEAFF; DNA: TGTGCCAGCAGCGGGGACAGGGGGACTGAAGCTTTCTTT
D: TRBD2; V: TRBV3-1; J: TRBJ2-5; size: -; CDR3: CASSQVKLASGSRETQYF; DNA: TGTGCCAGCAGCCAAGTTAAATTGGCTAGCGGGAGTCGAGAGACCCAGTACTTC
D: TRBD1; V: TRBV2; J: TRBJ2-5; size: few; CDR3: CASKSPQGAQETQYF; DNA: TGTGCCAGCAAGAGTCCACAGGGGGCCCAAGAGACCCAGTACTTC
D: -; V: TRBV3-1; J: TRBJ1-1; size: -; CDR3: CASSQRKGGKSEAFF; DNA: TGTGCCAGCAGCCAACGAAAAGGGGGAAAGTCTGAAGCTTTCTTT
D: TRBD1; V: TRBV4-1; J: TRBJ2-3; size: few; CDR3: CASSQGGQGASITDTQYF; DNA: TGCGCCAGCAGCCAAGGGGGACAGGGGGCGTCGATCACAGATACGCAGTATTTT
D: -; V: TRBV6-5; J: TRBJ1-5; size: -; CDR3: CASSYSSLQPQHF; DNA: TGTGCCAGCAGTTACTCGAGTCTGCAGCCCCAGCATTTT
D: -; V: TRBV6-6; J: TRBJ1-1; size: -; CDR3: CASSYVSYTEAFF; DNA: TGTGCCAGCAGTTACGTGTCCTACACTGAAGCTTTCTTT
D: TRBD2; V: TRBV27; J: TRBJ2-1; size: -; CDR3: CASSLGSGRAREQFF; DNA: TGTGCCAGCAGTTTGGGAAGCGGGAGGGCCCGGGAGCAGTTCTTC
D: TRBD2; V: TRBV20-1; J: TRBJ2-3; size: few; CDR3: CSAPGLSGGRDTQYF; DNA: TGCAGTGCTCCCGGACTAAGCGGGGGTAGAGATACGCAGTATTTT
D: -; V: TRBV29-1; J: TRBJ2-2; size: many; CDR3: CSVEGSWSGELFF; DNA: TGCAGCGTTGAAGGGTCGTGGTCCGGGGAGCTGTTTTTT
D: -; V: TRBV28; J: TRBJ1-1; size: -; CDR3: CASSNIRGFDDTEAFF; DNA: TGTGCCAGCAGCAATATCCGCGGGTTCGACGACACTGAAGCTTTCTTT